This T cell receptor beta chain was sequenced during a study of blood T cell repertoires in COVID-19. Study in general: The United States, Italy and Spain were the sources of the acute and convalescent COVID-19 samples.

Original methodology: Cell counts per sample came from amplifying reference gene primers. Here immunoSEQ multiplex PCR was the method, and the copy in TCRdb shows in-frame clones only, minus some. That table supplies the V and J calls and clone size; D and trimming were determined from the DNA. The sample yields approximately 500,000 clones, roughly 90% seen once. The CDR3 is 15 residues long. Germline assignment: CDR1 KGHSY and CDR2 FQNENV. V was pared by 4 bases and J by 5 bases, with 7 bases of the junction left unmatched. Donors were grouped by their self-reported clinical history. This chain uses TRBV16 with TRBJ2-5; 10 bases line up with TRBD2. The clonotype comes from a woman aged 40-49 years who had recovered from COVID-19. Sequencing input: PBMCs or T cells enriched from blood (not recorded which). The CDR3 is CASSLSGRAHETQYF. CDR3 in DNA: TGTGCCAGCAGCCTAAGCGGGAGGGCCCATGAGACCCAGTACTTC.